This T cell receptor (beta chain) was obtained from a study of persistence of HIV-infected CD4 T cells (dated by TCRdb to the early 2020s). Regarding the research as a whole: The median time participants had been on suppressive ART was eight to nine years. Apart from a couple of participants who underwent leukapheresis at a single time point, peripheral blood samples of up to roughly 200 mL were collected from participants at multiple time points. Anti-CD3/anti-CD28 stimulation activated a higher proportion of cells, with a lower memory fraction, than antigen stimulation. The study isolated CMV- and HIV-1 Gag-responding CD4+ T cells from ART-treated individuals to examine antigen-driven clonal expansion of HIV-1-infected cells. TCRbeta sequencing assessed the clonality of all cells in each sorted population, while proviral sequencing assessed the clonality of infected cells. For the TCR cluster analysis across participants, 8 participants were included for CMV and six or seven participants for Gag. The research as a whole found: Antigen-responding cells were enriched for degenerate expanded CDR3beta sequences, which suggests convergent selection of CD4+ responses to CMV and Gag. Only a small number of individuals took part in the study, and the range of antigens tested was limited. TCRbeta richness in CMV- and Gag-responding cells was significantly lower than in anti-CD3/anti-CD28-responding cells; CMV-responding cells had higher oligoclonality than CD3/CD28-stimulated and Gag-responding cells. Restriction of bulk TCR analyses to the rare CMV-responding cells that actually carried HIV-1 proviruses was not possible. Within the same sorted populations, TCR oligoclonality correlated with proviral oligoclonality.

What the treatment or condition label conveys for this sample: suppressive antiretroviral therapy. Cells were stimulated with anti-CD3/anti-CD28 magnetic beads as a nonspecific positive control representing the CD4+ T cell repertoire. Sorting of responding CD4+ T cells was based on upregulation of both CD40 ligand and CD69. Participants were HIV-1-infected adults who started suppressive ART during chronic infection. Participants had undetectable plasma HIV-1 RNA below 50 copies/mL for at least 4 years. To be included, participants needed a CD4+ T cell count above 400 cells/uL and a positive CMV serology. Before stimulation, PBMCs were isolated using density centrifugation and then depleted of CD8+ T cells. CD8-depleted PBMCs were stimulated for roughly 20 hours with anti-CD28/CD49d costimulation, CD40-blocking antibody and enfuvirtide to prevent new infections. Cell sorting was performed on a Beckman Coulter MoFlo Legacy or XDP sorter, and dead cells were excluded with propidium iodide. For samples with more than one million cells, genomic DNA was extracted with the QIAamp DNA Mini Kit, and for all other samples the Quick-DNA Microprep Kit was used.

Spanning cysteine to phenylalanine, the CDR3 consists of 17 amino acids. The entry retains the CDR3 DNA only, 51 bases that are in frame from base 1. The germline V gene yields SGHVS for CDR1 and FQNEAQ for CDR2. V sheds 2 bases and J sheds 0 bases, leaving 16 bases between their ends. The immunoSEQ hsTCRB assay version 4, run in survey mode, was used to sequence TCRbeta repertoires from genomic DNA. For TCRbeta sequencing, genomic DNA was diluted to roughly 10 ng/uL, and up to roughly 1 ug was used per sample. On the authors' methods: TCRbeta data analysis was done in ImmunoSeq Analyzer 3.0, and diversity was calculated on productive nucleotide rearrangements. Using the Immunarch R package, the improved Chao index served to estimate lower-bound TCR diversity and the Gini coefficient served to estimate clonality. When different nucleotide rearrangements encoded the same CDR3beta amino acid sequence, each rearrangement was treated as a distinct clonotype. TCRbeta sequences significantly enriched in antigen-responding cells relative to anti-CD3/anti-CD28-activated cells were identified by differential abundance analysis. GLIPH2 grouped TCRs by predicted peptide-MHC specificity, both within each participant and across combined participant data sets. Drawn from immuneACCESS, this table holds only the in-frame rearrangements with V and J called that TCRdb kept. Clones are partly lost; checked studies trace under half to an unresolved V gene and leave the rest unexplained. That table furnishes V, J and clone size, whereas the DNA furnished D and trimming. The sample has tens of thousands of clones on record, approximately 90% of them singletons. The leading ten clones occupy over 0.45% of the sample.

Details on this clone: What this receptor recognizes is not known. No base qualities exist here, and no much larger clone lies one base off it.

The sample in question was CD4+ T cells sorted from PBMCs after roughly 20-hour stimulation, obtained from a patient who received antiretroviral therapy. This specimen's cell subset or site label, per the study, means: CD40L+CD69+ CD4 T cells responding to anti-CD3/anti-CD28 beads, representing the overall repertoire. This sequence uses TRBV7-8 and TRBJ1-1; a weak D assignment points to TRBD1 (6 bases agree). The sequence came from an adult woman with HIV who was CMV-seropositive. The CDR3 loop reads CASSLFSQGSMNTEAFF. The DNA reads as follows: TGTGCCAGCAGCTTATTCTCGCAGGGGAGTATGAACACTGAAGCTTTCTTT.